Listed below are T cell receptor beta chains from one sample, sequenced in a study of control samples from healthy donors and cancer patients. The table came from immunoSEQ multiplex PCR; TCRdb's copy has only in-frame clones and leaves some out. The table records tens of thousands of clones, approximately 95% of them present only once. The sample taken for sequencing was blood. The source is a man aged 55 to 70 in good health. Both conserved end residues are part of each CDR3. A D gene is named only where the DNA matches it firmly. Some rows mark clone size as missing; the rest say once, few, many or name a class of expanded clone.

.	.	TRBV18	TRBJ1-4	CASSQGQEKLFF	TGTGCCAGCTCACAGGGCCAAGAAAAACTGTTTTTT
.	.	TRBV19	TRBJ2-5	CASSIMVGETQYF	TGTGCCAGTAGTATAATGGTGGGAGAGACCCAGTACTTC
.	.	TRBV19	TRBJ1-1	CASSLQNTEAFF	TGTGCCAGTAGTTTGCAGAACACTGAAGCTTTCTTT
once	.	TRBV4-3	TRBJ2-6	CASSQEGGARAGANVLTF	TGCGCCAGCAGCCAAGAGGGGGGGGCCAGGGCTGGGGCCAACGTCCTGACTTTC
once	TRBD1	TRBV19	TRBJ2-1	CARRTGNEQFF	TGTGCCAGGCGGACAGGGAATGAGCAGTTCTTC
.	.	TRBV7-3	TRBJ2-3	CASSLWGGGTDTQYF	TGTGCCAGCAGCTTATGGGGGGGCGGCACAGATACGCAGTATTTT
.	TRBD1	TRBV7-9	TRBJ2-2	CASSRDRGLANTGELFF	TGTGCCAGCAGCCGTGACAGGGGGCTAGCGAACACCGGGGAGCTGTTTTTT
.	.	TRBV7-2	TRBJ1-2	CASSLGFGGRESNYGYTF	TGTGCCAGCAGCTTAGGGTTCGGGGGTAGAGAATCTAACTATGGCTACACCTTC
.	.	TRBV5-1	TRBJ1-2	CASSLDNYGYTF	TGCGCCAGCAGCCTGGACAACTATGGCTACACCTTC
.	.	TRBV11-3	TRBJ2-2	CASSLSGGTTGELFF	TGTGCCAGCAGCTTATCGGGGGGCACCACCGGGGAGCTGTTTTTT
once	TRBD2	TRBV7-2	TRBJ2-7	CASSLGTSGPYEQYF	TGTGCCAGCAGCCTAGGGACTAGCGGGCCCTACGAGCAGTACTTC
.	TRBD1	TRBV5-1	TRBJ1-2	CASSLDGQGARGYTF	TGCGCCAGCAGCTTGGATGGACAGGGGGCGCGGGGCTACACCTTC
.	.	TRBV6-5	TRBJ2-7	CASRALGGAEQYF	TGTGCCAGCCGCGCCCTTGGGGGTGCCGAGCAGTACTTC
.	TRBD2	TRBV27	TRBJ2-1	CASSLSSGGEQFF	TGTGCCAGCAGTTTATCGAGCGGGGGTGAGCAGTTCTTC
.	TRBD1	TRBV7-2	TRBJ2-1	CASTSGDRDGNEQFF	TGTGCCAGCACCTCTGGGGACAGGGATGGGAATGAGCAGTTCTTC
.	TRBD1	TRBV5-1	TRBJ1-6	CASSRTGNNSPLHF	TGCGCCAGCAGCCGGACAGGGAACAATTCACCCCTCCACTTT
.	.	TRBV2	TRBJ1-6	CASPREGVNNSPLHF	TGTGCCAGCCCTAGGGAAGGGGTGAATAATTCACCCCTCCACTTT
.	TRBD2	TRBV9	TRBJ2-2	CASSVWTSGASINTGELFF	TGTGCCAGCAGCGTCTGGACTAGCGGGGCTAGCATAAACACCGGGGAGCTGTTTTTT
.	.	TRBV10-3	TRBJ1-2	CAISLDSSINGYTF	TGTGCCATCAGCTTAGACAGTTCGATCAATGGCTACACCTTC
.	TRBD1	TRBV11-2	TRBJ2-1	CASSPYPHDRGPYNEQFF	TGTGCCAGCAGCCCGTATCCCCACGACAGGGGACCCTACAATGAGCAGTTCTTC
.	.	TRBV19	TRBJ2-7	CASSIGQSGYEQYF	TGTGCCAGTAGTATCGGACAGTCTGGCTACGAGCAGTACTTC
.	TRBD1	TRBV9	TRBJ2-1	CASSVSTGGWEQFF	TGTGCCAGCAGCGTAAGTACAGGGGGCTGGGAGCAGTTCTTC
.	.	TRBV13	TRBJ1-4	CASSLVSGTQKLFF	TGTGCCAGCAGCTTAGTATCCGGGACCCAAAAACTGTTTTTT
.	.	TRBV28	TRBJ1-1	CASSFPGNTEAFF	TGTGCCAGCAGTTTCCCAGGGAACACTGAAGCTTTCTTT
once	.	TRBV7-2	TRBJ1-4	CASRKKSGDNEKLFF	TGTGCCAGCAGGAAAAAATCGGGCGATAATGAAAAACTGTTTTTT
once	TRBD1	TRBV2	TRBJ1-4	CASRPPGQGGGKLFF	TGTGCCAGCAGGCCACCGGGACAGGGAGGAGGAAAACTGTTTTTT
.	.	TRBV5-5	TRBJ1-6	CASSLRQVDNSPLHF	TGTGCCAGCAGCTTGCGTCAGGTGGATAATTCACCCCTCCACTTT
.	.	TRBV5-1	TRBJ1-1	CASSSEGMGVTEAFF	TGCGCCAGCAGCTCGGAGGGGATGGGGGTTACTGAAGCTTTCTTT
.	TRBD2	TRBV14	TRBJ2-3	CASSHYLSGGSTDTQYF	TGTGCCAGCAGCCACTACCTAAGCGGGGGAAGCACAGATACGCAGTATTTT
.	TRBD1	TRBV6-5	TRBJ1-2	CASSWDRGSGSGYTF	TGTGCCAGCAGTTGGGACAGGGGATCGGGATCCGGCTACACCTTC
.	TRBD1	TRBV10-3	TRBJ2-1	CAISDRGRGEQFF	TGTGCCATCTCCGACAGGGGGAGAGGTGAGCAGTTCTTC
.	TRBD2	TRBV2	TRBJ2-3	CASTVQRGGRDTQYF	TGTGCCAGCACCGTACAGCGGGGGGGCCGGGATACGCAGTATTTT
.	.	TRBV6-6	TRBJ2-6	CASSYERAGANVLTF	TGTGCCAGCAGTTACGAAAGGGCTGGGGCCAACGTCCTGACTTTC
.	TRBD1	TRBV19	TRBJ2-4	CASRGKQGITKNIQYF	TGTGCCAGTAGGGGAAAACAGGGGATTACCAAAAACATTCAGTACTTC
.	TRBD1	TRBV28	TRBJ1-2	CASSRRDRSQVGYTF	TGTGCCAGCAGCCGCCGGGACAGGAGTCAGGTTGGCTACACCTTC
.	.	TRBV3-1/TRBV3-2	TRBJ1-4	CASSQAGQSLFF	TGTGCCAGCAGCCAAGCGGGACAATCACTGTTTTTT
.	.	TRBV10-3	TRBJ2-3	CAISLGTGSTDTQYF	TGTGCCATCAGTTTAGGTACAGGGTCCACAGATACGCAGTATTTT
.	.	TRBV10-3	TRBJ2-3	CAISEGDGTDTQYF	TGTGCCATCAGTGAGGGCGACGGCACAGATACGCAGTATTTT
once	.	TRBV24-1	TRBJ2-1	CATSLLNEQFF	TGTGCCACCAGCTTATTAAATGAGCAGTTCTTC
.	TRBD1	TRBV15	TRBJ1-2	CATSRAIGQGEGGYTF	TGTGCCACCAGCAGAGCGATTGGACAGGGGGAAGGTGGCTACACCTTC
.	TRBD1	TRBV9	TRBJ2-5	CASSAGTGVKTQYF	TGTGCCAGCAGCGCTGGGACAGGGGTCAAGACCCAGTACTTC
.	.	TRBV18	TRBJ1-4	CASSPPNRVDEKLFF	TGTGCCAGCTCACCACCAAACAGGGTGGATGAAAAACTGTTTTTT
.	TRBD2	TRBV9	TRBJ2-7	CASSVGASGEGEF	TGTGCCAGCAGCGTAGGGGCTAGCGGGGAAGGTGAATTC
.	TRBD2	TRBV5-1	TRBJ2-1	CASSFGLGLAGASSYNEQFF	TGCGCCAGCAGCTTCGGTCTTGGACTAGCGGGGGCTAGCTCCTACAATGAGCAGTTCTTC
once	TRBD2	TRBV7-9	TRBJ2-3	CASSLVVVERGIATQYF	TGTGCCAGCAGCTTAGTGGTGGTCGAGCGGGGGATAGCTACGCAGTATTTT